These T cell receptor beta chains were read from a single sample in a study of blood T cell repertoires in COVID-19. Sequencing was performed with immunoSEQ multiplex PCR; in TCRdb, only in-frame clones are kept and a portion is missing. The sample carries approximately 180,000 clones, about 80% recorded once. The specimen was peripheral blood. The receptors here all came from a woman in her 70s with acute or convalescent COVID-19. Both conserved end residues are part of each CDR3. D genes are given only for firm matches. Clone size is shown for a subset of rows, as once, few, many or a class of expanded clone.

TGCGCCAGCAGCCAGACCGGGACAGGGGGCGGGGAGACCCAGTACTTC,CASSQTGTGGGETQYF,TRBV5-1,once,TRBJ2-5,TRBD1
TGTGCCAGTAGTATTTGGCGGGAGGGCGGGGAGCTGTTTTTT,CASSIWREGGELFF,TRBV19,.,TRBJ2-2,TRBD2
TGTGCCAGCAGCTCCGGACAGGGACGAGCCGGGGAGCTGTTTTTT,CASSSGQGRAGELFF,TRBV7-8,.,TRBJ2-2,TRBD1
TGCGCCAGCAGCCATCCCGACAGGGCGGGCACCGGGGAGCTGTTTTTT,CASSHPDRAGTGELFF,TRBV4-1,once,TRBJ2-2,TRBD1
TGTGCCTGGAGGGGGACAGCTGTCTCTGGAAACACCATATATTTT,CAWRGTAVSGNTIYF,TRBV30,.,TRBJ1-3,TRBD1
TGTGCCAGCAGCTTGGCCACAGTCACCGGGGAGCTGTTTTTT,CASSLATVTGELFF,TRBV5-6,.,TRBJ2-2,.
TGCGCCAGCAGCTTGGGTTATTCTCTGGGAGGAGTTGCCTACGAGCAGTACTTC,CASSLGYSLGGVAYEQYF,TRBV5-1,.,TRBJ2-7,.
TGTGCCAGCAGCTTCGGACTTCTGAACACTGAAGCTTTCTTT,CASSFGLLNTEAFF,TRBV5-6,few,TRBJ1-1,.
TGTGCCAGTAGTATCGGGGGGTTGAGCTATGGCTACACCTTC,CASSIGGLSYGYTF,TRBV19,.,TRBJ1-2,.
TGTGCCAGCTGGACAGGGGGCGACACTGAAGCTTTCTTT,CASWTGGDTEAFF,TRBV28,.,TRBJ1-1,TRBD1
TGTGCCACCAGTGACCGGACAGGGGGGCGGCAGTTCTTC,CATSDRTGGRQFF,TRBV24-1,.,TRBJ2-1,TRBD1
TGTGCCAGCACCTTCTCTTATTCCGGGGGGACGGCAATATATGGCTACACCTTC,CASTFSYSGGTAIYGYTF,TRBV7-9,.,TRBJ1-2,.
TGTGCCAGTAGTCCAACACAAAACACTGAAGCTTTCTTT,CASSPTQNTEAFF,TRBV19,few,TRBJ1-1,.
TGTGCCAGCAGAGTGACAGGGATGACCAACTATGGCTACACCTTC,CASRVTGMTNYGYTF,TRBV6-5,.,TRBJ1-2,TRBD1
TGTGCCAGCAGCCCCATGGACAGGTCAACTAATGAAAAACTGTTTTTT,CASSPMDRSTNEKLFF,TRBV7-2,.,TRBJ1-4,TRBD1
TGTGCCAGCAGTTTATCGACGGACAGGGCAGGGGAGCAGTACTTC,CASSLSTDRAGEQYF,TRBV27,.,TRBJ2-7,TRBD1
TGCGCCAGCAGCTTCCCATCTAGCGGGAGTCCGAACACCGGGGAGCTGTTTTTT,CASSFPSSGSPNTGELFF,TRBV5-1,.,TRBJ2-2,TRBD2
TGCAGCGGTAGGACAGGGATGGATACAGATACGCAGTATTTT,CSGRTGMDTDTQYF,TRBV29-1,few,TRBJ2-3,TRBD1
TGTGTCAGTAGTATCGTAACAGGGAGCTACGAGCAGTACTTC,CVSSIVTGSYEQYF,TRBV19,once,TRBJ2-7,.
TGTGCCAGCAGCTTATCTGGGGACAAGTCCTACGAGCAGTACTTC,CASSLSGDKSYEQYF,TRBV7-8,.,TRBJ2-7,.
TGTGCCAGCAGCGTACGGGGGTTCTATGGCTACACCTTC,CASSVRGFYGYTF,TRBV6-2/TRBV6-3,.,TRBJ1-2,.
TGCGCCAGCAGCCAAGGTTACAGGGGCCCTAACACTGAAGCTTTCTTT,CASSQGYRGPNTEAFF,TRBV4-1,.,TRBJ1-1,TRBD1
TGTGCCAGCAGCTCGTCTCGAGCGGGAGGTGTAGAGACCCAGTACTTC,CASSSSRAGGVETQYF,TRBV11-2,.,TRBJ2-5,TRBD2
TGTGCCAGCCGGAACACAGTAGATAGTCAAGCTTTCTTT,CASRNTVDSQAFF,TRBV2,once,TRBJ1-1,.
TGTGCCAGCAGTAGATCTCTGATCCGAGACAGCTATGGCTACACCTTC,CASSRSLIRDSYGYTF,TRBV6-2/TRBV6-3,.,TRBJ1-2,.
TGTGCCACCAGCAGAGTCGGACAGGGGAGGGATCAGCCCCAGCATTTT,CATSRVGQGRDQPQHF,TRBV15,.,TRBJ1-5,TRBD1
TGTGCCAGCAAACTAGCGGGGAGAATCTACGAGCAGTACTTC,CASKLAGRIYEQYF,TRBV6-5,.,TRBJ2-7,TRBD2
TGTGCCAGCAGCTTAACGGGACAGGGGGCTGTCGGGGAGCTGTTTTTT,CASSLTGQGAVGELFF,TRBV7-3,.,TRBJ2-2,TRBD1
TGCGCCAGCAGCTTGTCAGGGGTTGATGGTAATGGCTACACCTTC,CASSLSGVDGNGYTF,TRBV5-1,.,TRBJ1-2,.
TGTGCCAGCAGACAGGGGAGCACAGATACGCAGTATTTT,CASRQGSTDTQYF,TRBV6-5,.,TRBJ2-3,TRBD1
TGTGCCAGCAGCAAAAGGAGGGGCGTCTCCTACGAGCAGTACTTC,CASSKRRGVSYEQYF,TRBV3-1/TRBV3-2,.,TRBJ2-7,.
TGTGCCAGCACCGGACTAGCCCAAGAGACCCAGTACTTC,CASTGLAQETQYF,TRBV12-3/TRBV12-4,.,TRBJ2-5,TRBD2
TGTGCCAGCAGCTTAGGGTGGGCGGGAGGACCGCTTGACTCCTACGAGCAGTACTTC,CASSLGWAGGPLDSYEQYF,TRBV7-2,.,TRBJ2-7,TRBD2
TGTGCCAGTAGTATTCAAGCGATCTACAATGAGCAGTTCTTC,CASSIQAIYNEQFF,TRBV19,.,TRBJ2-1,.
TGCAGCGTTGAGGGAGAGGACTACACCAACTATGGCTACACCTTC,CSVEGEDYTNYGYTF,TRBV29-1,.,TRBJ1-2,.
TGCGCCAGCAGAGATATGGGAGGGGGAGAGACCCAGTACTTC,CASRDMGGGETQYF,TRBV10-2,.,TRBJ2-5,.
TGTGCCAGCAGTACTTTACTAGCGGGAGGCTACGAGCAGTACTTC,CASSTLLAGGYEQYF,TRBV27,.,TRBJ2-7,TRBD2
TGTGCCAGCTCACCGGACAGGGGGCATAATTCACCCCTCCACTTT,CASSPDRGHNSPLHF,TRBV18,.,TRBJ1-6,TRBD1
TGTGCCAGCAGTACCCCGACCATAGGAGTGGCCTTT,CASSTPTIGVAF,TRBV28,.,TRBJ1-1,.
TGTGCCTGGAGCGGACAGTCCCAAGAGACCCAGTACTTC,CAWSGQSQETQYF,TRBV30,once,TRBJ2-5,.
TGTGCCAGCAACAGAGTATCTCAGGGAACTGAAGCTTTCTTT,CASNRVSQGTEAFF,TRBV2,.,TRBJ1-1,.
TGTGCCAGCAGCTCCCCCGGCGGGATGGGCAATCAGCCCCAGCATTTT,CASSSPGGMGNQPQHF,TRBV7-2,few,TRBJ1-5,.
TGTGCCAGTAGTATAGCCGGGTCCCGGCACACTGAAGCTTTCTTT,CASSIAGSRHTEAFF,TRBV19,.,TRBJ1-1,.
TGTGCCAGCTCCTCTTCTGGGGCCAACGTCCTGACTTTC,CASSSSGANVLTF,TRBV18,.,TRBJ2-6,.
TGTGCCAGCAGTGAAGGCCAGGTAACAGGTGCTTTCTTT,CASSEGQVTGAFF,TRBV2,.,TRBJ1-1,.
TGTGCCTGGCAGGGACAGAACACTGAAGCTTTCTTT,CAWQGQNTEAFF,TRBV30,.,TRBJ1-1,.
TGTGCCAGCAGCTTGGAGACAGGGACGGCGGAGACCCAGTACTTC,CASSLETGTAETQYF,TRBV7-2,few,TRBJ2-5,TRBD1
TGTGCCAGCAGTCGCGGACAGGGGGCTTTCTTT,CASSRGQGAFF,TRBV12-3/TRBV12-4,.,TRBJ1-1,TRBD1
TGTGCCAGCAGCCAAGATAGGGAGTACGAGCAGTACTTC,CASSQDREYEQYF,TRBV3-1/TRBV3-2,few,TRBJ2-7,.
TGTGCCAGCAGCGGACTAGCGGGAGATACGCAGTATTTT,CASSGLAGDTQYF,TRBV7-8,.,TRBJ2-3,TRBD2
TGCGCCAGCAGCCATATAGCGGGAGGGCCGTCCCTGGACAATGAGCAGTTCTTC,CASSHIAGGPSLDNEQFF,TRBV4-3,once,TRBJ2-1,TRBD2
TGCGCCAGCAGCTTGGCCGCGAGAGTCCAAGAGACCCAGTACTTC,CASSLAARVQETQYF,TRBV5-1,.,TRBJ2-5,.
TGTGCCAGCAGCCCCGGACTAGCGGGACGCACCGGGGAGCTGTTTTTT,CASSPGLAGRTGELFF,TRBV7-2,.,TRBJ2-2,TRBD2
TGTGCCAGTAGGACACAGGGATATAATTCACCCCTCCACTTT,CASRTQGYNSPLHF,TRBV19,.,TRBJ1-6,.
TGTGCCAGCAGCCAGTGGACAGGGGGGATCACTGAAGCTTTCTTT,CASSQWTGGITEAFF,TRBV3-1/TRBV3-2,.,TRBJ1-1,TRBD1
TGCGCCACGGCCCCAACCTTACTAACCGAGCCCCAGCATTTT,CATAPTLLTEPQHF,TRBV10-2,.,TRBJ1-5,.
TGTGCCATCAGTCCCGGGACAGGGTGGTACGAGCAGTACTTC,CAISPGTGWYEQYF,TRBV10-3,once,TRBJ2-7,TRBD1
TGTGCCTGGAGTGCCCGACTAGCGGGAAATGAGCAGTTCTTC,CAWSARLAGNEQFF,TRBV30,.,TRBJ2-1,TRBD2
TGTGCCAGCAGACTCAGACTAGCGGGGGGCCCTCAAGAGACCCAGTACTTC,CASRLRLAGGPQETQYF,TRBV5-5,.,TRBJ2-5,TRBD2
TGCGCCAGCAGCTTGGGTCGGACAGTGTCGGGTGAGCAGTTCTTC,CASSLGRTVSGEQFF,TRBV5-1,.,TRBJ2-1,.